One sample yielded the 32 T cell receptor beta chains listed below, sequenced in a study of CD8 T cells in Susac syndrome. The RNA, about 0.5 to 1 ug, was put through reverse transcription using random hexamers. TCRdb reanalysed the immunoSEQ multiplex PCR reads using MiXCR and keeps one entry per CDR3 protein. The sample has over 150,000 distinct CDR3 sequences; over 85% are singletons. Input material: CD4+ T cells from PBMCs. The receptors originated from a human donor with multiple sclerosis.

This clonotype was recorded a few times. This chain joins TRBV15 and TRBJ2-7, with 11 bases identical to TRBD1. This CDR3 has 15 amino acids. With V trimmed by 5 bases and J by 2 bases, 5 bases remained unmatched. Per the germline V gene, CDR1 is LNHNV and CDR2 is YYDKDF (reference sequence). The CDR3 coding sequence is TGTGCCACCAGCGAACCGGGACAGGGGGCCTACGAGCAGTACTTC. It specifies CATSEPGQGAYEQYF. Supplemented by reference TRBV15 and TRBJ2-7, the full variable domain reads DAMVIQNPRYQVTQFGKPVTLSCSQTLNHNVMYWYQQKSSQAPKLLFHYYDKDFNNEADTPDNFQSRRPNTSFCFLDIRSPGLGDTAMYLCATSEPGQGAYEQYFGPGTRLTVT.

The chain couples TRBV24-1 to TRBJ2-3; D may be TRBD1 (6 bases). This CDR3 contains 14 residues. Trimming removed 2 bases at V and 6 bases at J, with 11 bases between. Germline CDR1 reads KGHDR; CDR2 reads SFDVKD. CDR3 loop: CATSDWQGTDTQYF. For the CDR3, the DNA is TGTGCCACCAGTGATTGGCAGGGGACGGATACGCAGTATTTT.

This clonotype occurred a few times. The CDR3 loop is CASSPTRADTQYF. The DNA of the CDR3 is TGTGCCAGCAGCCCTACCCGGGCAGATACGCAGTATTTT. The chain combines TRBV7-9 with TRBJ2-3; D ambiguous. The germline V and J ends were trimmed by 5 bases and 4 bases, with 10 bases remaining between them. This CDR3 comprises 13 residues. Germline CDR1 and CDR2: SEHNR and FQNEAQ (reference sequence).

V and J are TRBV29-1 and TRBJ2-1; possible D gene TRBD1, 6 bases. The CDR3 runs 14 residues. CDR1 and CDR2 from the germline V gene are SQVTM and ANQGSEA. Between the trimmed V and J ends, which lost 8 bases and 0 bases, there was a span of 14 bases. The CDR3 loop reads CSQISGASYNEQFF. CDR3 in DNA: TGCAGCCAGATTTCAGGGGCCTCCTACAATGAGCAGTTCTTC.

The V call is TRBV3-1, the J call TRBJ2-4, with D possibly TRBD2 on 6 matching bases. The germline CDR1 and CDR2 sequences are LGHDT and YNNKEL (reference sequence). This CDR3 is built from 16 residues. V was cut by 4 bases and J by 0 bases, with 13 bases left in between. The chain's CDR3 is CASSPGTDIAKNIQYF. The CDR3 DNA sequence: TGTGCCAGCAGCCCCGGGACTGACATAGCCAAAAACATTCAGTACTTC.

The chain recombines TRBV29-1 with TRBJ2-7; D is uncertain. The germline CDR1 and CDR2 sequences are SQVTM and ANQGSEA. Trimming cost V 4 bases and J 2 bases, with 9 bases left between them. CDR3 length: 12 residues. The CDR3, as DNA: TGCAGCGTTGTAGGGCAGACCTACGAGCAGTACTTC. Translating gives CSVVGQTYEQYF.

V gene TRBV19 combines with J gene TRBJ2-4; D is uncertain. Germline-derived CDR1 and CDR2 are LNHDA and SQIVND (reference sequence). Trimming pared 9 bases from V and 4 bases from J, leaving 13 bases between. This CDR3 is built from 13 residues. DNA of the CDR3: TGTGCCAGCGGCAGCCTCCTAAAAAACATTCAGTACTTC. Translated: CASGSLLKNIQYF.

The chain carries TRBV7-2 and TRBJ1-5; 7 bases match TRBD1. This CDR3 spans 15 amino acids. Germline CDR1 SGHTA, CDR2 FQGNSA. Trimming took 0 bases from V and 6 from J; bases not matched to a gene: 5. CDR3 nucleotide sequence: TGTGCCAGCAGCTTAGCGTTAGGGGGCGGTCAGCCCCAGCATTTT. Encoded protein: CASSLALGGGQPQHF.

This clonotype was recorded once. The chain combines TRBV9 with TRBJ2-1; 11 positions agree with TRBD2. The junction had 13 bases not matched to a gene; V was cut back by 4 bases and J by 10 bases. This CDR3 contains 16 residues. Germline CDR1 and CDR2: SGDLS and YYNGEE. In DNA form, the CDR3 reads TGTGCCAGCAGCCCCCAGAGTAGCGGGAGGGGGTACGAGCAGTTCTTC. Amino acids: CASSPQSSGRGYEQFF.

The chain has TRBV5-4 and TRBJ1-1; maybe TRBD1 (6 bases). Germline assignment: CDR1 SGHNT and CDR2 YYREEE (reference sequence). The CDR3 is 16 residues long. Between the trimmed V and J ends, which lost 3 bases and 4 bases, there was a span of 19 bases. The CDR3 region is CASSSGTRKMGTEAFF. In nucleotides, the CDR3 is TGTGCCAGCAGCTCCGGGACACGGAAGATGGGCACTGAAGCTTTCTTT.

The V call is TRBV12-5, the J call TRBJ1-1; D may be TRBD1 (5 bases). Germline V lookup: CDR1 LGHNT, CDR2 FRNRAP. The V end was cut by 6 bases, the J end by 0 bases, with 14 bases between. The CDR3 is 15 amino acids. The CDR3 coding sequence is TGTGCTAGTGGCGGCCCAGGGTACATGAACACTGAAGCTTTCTTT. It encodes CASGGPGYMNTEAFF.

The chain has TRBV23-1 and TRBJ2-4; D is unresolved. TRBV23-1 is filed as an ORF, its function uncertain. Between the trimmed V and J ends, which lost 4 bases and 1 base, there was a span of 8 bases. This CDR3 contains 14 residues. CDR3 loop: CASSLGMAKNIQYF. Here the CDR3 DNA reads TGCGCCAGCAGTCTTGGGATGGCCAAAAACATTCAGTACTTC.

The chain carries TRBV3-1 and TRBJ2-7; TRBD2 matches 7 bases. V shed 3 bases and J 3 bases; nucleotides not matched to a gene: 14. The CDR3 is 17 amino acids. The germline V gene has CDR1 LGHDT and CDR2 YNNKEL (reference sequence). CDR3 protein: CASSHDGGGAGDYEQYF. The CDR3, as DNA: TGTGCCAGCAGCCACGACGGAGGAGGGGCGGGGGACTACGAGCAGTACTTC.

The V call is TRBV2, the J call TRBJ2-5, with 8 bases identical to TRBD2. With V trimmed by 7 bases and J by 4 bases, 11 bases remained unmatched. The CDR3 consists of 15 residues. CDR1 is SNHLY and CDR2 is FYNNEI in the germline V gene. The CDR3 region is CASTAEERELETQYF. The DNA of the CDR3 is TGTGCCAGCACCGCCGAGGAGCGGGAGTTAGAGACCCAGTACTTC.

The gene calls are TRBV10-3 and TRBJ2-7; 9 positions agree with TRBD1. The germline V gene encodes CDR1 ENHRY and CDR2 SYGVKD. V lost 11 bases to trimming and J lost 3 bases; unmatched junction nucleotides: 11. CDR3 length: 14 amino acids. For the CDR3, the DNA is TGTGCCGTCAAAGGGGACAGGGTGAACTACGAGCAGTACTTC. Translated, it gives CAVKGDRVNYEQYF.

The chain couples TRBV7-9 to TRBJ2-3, with 11 bases fitting TRBD2. Germline values: CDR1 SEHNR, CDR2 FQNEAQ (reference sequence). The CDR3 consists of 15 residues. V was pared by 8 bases and J by 4 bases, with 8 bases of the junction left unmatched. The CDR3 protein is CASLITSGGADTQYF. The CDR3 DNA is TGTGCCAGCCTCATCACTAGCGGGGGCGCAGATACGCAGTATTTT.

The V gene is TRBV20-1, the J gene TRBJ2-1; the match to TRBD2 covers 15 bases. The CDR3 consists of 13 residues. The V gene end was trimmed by 7 bases and the J gene end by 11 bases; junction bases not matched to a gene: 6. Germline CDR1 and CDR2: DFQATT and SNEGSKA (reference sequence). The CDR3 DNA follows: TGCAGTGTTTCCGGGACTAGCGGGAGGAAGCAGTTCTTC. Its protein product is CSVSGTSGRKQFF.

The gene calls are TRBV7-2 and TRBJ1-4; D uncertain. Germline V gives CDR1 SGHTA, CDR2 FQGNSA. The CDR3 is 14 residues long. V lost 5 bases and J 0 bases, leaving 7 bases between the germline ends. The CDR3 sequence is CASSLIATNEKLFF. The CDR3 nucleotides are TGTGCCAGCAGCCTCATTGCAACTAATGAAAAACTGTTTTTT.

The rearrangement joins TRBV2 to TRBJ2-5; D uncertain. The CDR3 is made up of 11 amino acids. Germline V gives CDR1 SNHLY, CDR2 FYNNEI. The germline V and J ends were trimmed by 7 bases and 4 bases, with 7 bases remaining between them. The CDR3 DNA sequence: TGTGCCAGCACCCAGAGAGAGACCCAGTACTTC. This codes for CASTQRETQYF.

This clonotype was seen a single time. This chain uses TRBV5-1 with TRBJ2-5; D is unclear. V shed 2 bases and J shed 2 bases, with 7 bases lying between them. The length of the CDR3 is 13 residues. Looked up from germline, CDR1 is SGHRS and CDR2 is YFSETQ. CDR3 protein: CASSFLEQETQYF. The DNA for the CDR3 is TGCGCCAGCAGCTTTCTGGAACAAGAGACCCAGTACTTC.

V gene TRBV11-2 combines with J gene TRBJ2-6; the match to TRBD1 covers 7 bases. There are 20 residues in the CDR3. Unmatched junction bases numbered 12, after V lost 1 base and J lost 0 bases. Germline lookup yields CDR1 SGHAT and CDR2 FQNNGV. The CDR3 DNA sequence: TGTGCCAGCAGCTTAGGCCCCAGGGGGTCCTTCTCCTCTGGGGCCAACGTCCTGACTTTC. This encodes CASSLGPRGSFSSGANVLTF.

The chain joins TRBV5-1 to TRBJ2-1; 8 bases fit TRBD1. V shed 4 bases and J 12 bases; nucleotides not matched to a gene: 9. CDR1 and CDR2 from the germline V gene are SGHRS and YFSETQ. This CDR3 is 13 amino acids long. The CDR3 spells CASSPNLGTGQFF. DNA for the CDR3: TGCGCCAGCAGCCCGAATCTGGGGACAGGGCAGTTCTTC.

This chain connects TRBV28 to TRBJ2-5, with a possible D match to TRBD2 (6 bases). The CDR3 is 16 residues long. Between the trimmed V and J ends, which lost 3 bases and 0 bases, there was a span of 14 bases. Germline V gene sequence: CDR1 MDHEN, CDR2 SYDVKM. DNA for the CDR3: TGTGCCAGCAGTTTCTGGGGGAGGAGAGACCAAGAGACCCAGTACTTC. This codes for CASSFWGRRDQETQYF.

The genes are TRBV5-1 and TRBJ1-2; tentatively, D is TRBD1 (5 bases). This CDR3 contains 14 residues. In germline, CDR1 is SGHRS, CDR2 YFSETQ. V gave up 4 bases and J gave up 4 bases, with 14 bases separating them. The DNA for the CDR3 is TGCGCCAGCAGCGCGGACGGGGGAACCTATGGCTACACCTTC. It is translated as CASSADGGTYGYTF.

This chain joins TRBV24-1 and TRBJ1-5, with TRBD1 matching 8 bases. The CDR3 contains 14 residues. Germline V gene sequence: CDR1 KGHDR, CDR2 SFDVKD. J lost 10 bases, V lost 3 bases, and 7 bases had no gene match. CDR3 nucleotide sequence: TGTGCCACCAGTGATGAAACAGGGGGTCGACCCCAGCATTTT. This translates into CATSDETGGRPQHF.

This sequence joins TRBV30 and TRBJ2-7; D remains ambiguous. This CDR3 has 13 amino acids. Trimming pared 1 base from V and 0 bases from J, leaving 7 bases between. CDR1 and CDR2 from the germline V gene are GTSNPN and SVGIG (reference sequence). CDR3 sequence reads: CAWSERSSYEQYF. The CDR3 nucleotides are TGTGCCTGGAGTGAGAGGAGCTCCTACGAGCAGTACTTC.

The chain uses TRBV20-1 and TRBJ2-7; 9 bases match TRBD1. The CDR3 covers 14 residues. The ends lost 6 bases at V and 0 bases at J; junction bases unmatched: 6. Looked up from germline, CDR1 is DFQATT and CDR2 is SNEGSKA (reference sequence). The CDR3 sequence: CSARRTGVSYEQYF. The CDR3 nucleotides are TGCAGTGCCAGAAGGACAGGGGTCTCCTACGAGCAGTACTTC.

This rearrangement joins TRBV30 to TRBJ1-2, with 8 bases aligning to TRBD1. V was pared by 0 bases and J by 4 bases, with 7 bases of the junction left unmatched. Germline CDR1 and CDR2: GTSNPN and SVGIG (reference sequence). The CDR3 spans 15 residues. Here the CDR3 DNA reads TGTGCCTGGAGTGTCCCAGGGGGCGGAGGCTATGGCTACACCTTC. Residues: CAWSVPGGGGYGYTF.

There are a few counts of this clonotype. J is TRBJ2-7 and V is TRBV20-1, with 9 bases aligning to TRBD1. The germline V gene has CDR1 DFQATT and CDR2 SNEGSKA (reference sequence). J was trimmed by 6 bases and V by 5 bases; bases with no gene match: 11. This CDR3 is 14 amino acids long. CDR3 sequence: CSADPTGGRPEQYF. Written as DNA, the CDR3 is TGCAGTGCTGACCCGACAGGGGGGAGGCCCGAGCAGTACTTC.

The genes are TRBV20-1 and TRBJ1-5; D call uncertain. The germline CDR1 and CDR2 sequences are DFQATT and SNEGSKA (reference sequence). The CDR3 is made up of 12 amino acids. V dropped 5 bases and J dropped 7 bases, with 12 bases sitting between them. The CDR3 DNA follows: TGCAGTGCTGGCCAGGAGGACCAGCCCCAGCATTTT. Its translation is CSAGQEDQPQHF.

This clonotype has just one count. V gene TRBV30 combines with J gene TRBJ1-2; D not resolved. V was shortened by 5 bases and J by 7 bases, with 17 bases between the two germline ends. The CDR3 spans 13 residues. CDR1 is GTSNPN, CDR2 SVGIG, per germline (reference sequence). The CDR3 sequence: CAWGGGFIGGYTF. In nucleotides, the CDR3 is TGTGCCTGGGGAGGCGGGTTTATTGGTGGCTACACCTTC.

The chain links TRBV5-1 to TRBJ2-3; D might be TRBD1 or TRBD2, each matching 7 bases. Deletions cut 4 bases from V and 6 bases from J, with 15 bases between. The CDR3 length is 14 residues. Germline-derived CDR1 and CDR2 are SGHRS and YFSETQ. CDR3 nucleotide sequence: TGCGCCAGCAGCGCCGACAGGGAGGGCGATACGCAGTATTTT. Amino acid sequence: CASSADREGDTQYF.